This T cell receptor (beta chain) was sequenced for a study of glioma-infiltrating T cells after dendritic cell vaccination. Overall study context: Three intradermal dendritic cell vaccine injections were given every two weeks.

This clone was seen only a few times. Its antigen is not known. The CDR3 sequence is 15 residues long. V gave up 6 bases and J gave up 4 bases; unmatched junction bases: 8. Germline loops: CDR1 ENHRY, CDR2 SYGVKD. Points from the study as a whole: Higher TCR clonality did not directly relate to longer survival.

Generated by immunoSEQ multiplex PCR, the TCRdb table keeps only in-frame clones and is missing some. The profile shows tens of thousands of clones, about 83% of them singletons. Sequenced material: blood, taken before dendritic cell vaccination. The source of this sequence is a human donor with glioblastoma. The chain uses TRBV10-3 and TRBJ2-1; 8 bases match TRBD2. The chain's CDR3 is CAIRGREALYNEQFF. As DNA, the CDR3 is TGTGCCATCAGAGGGCGGGAGGCCCTGTACAATGAGCAGTTCTTC.